The text below deals with one TCR beta chain. Its specificity is not known. The sequenced template was cDNA made from the entire isolated RNA. The assay was immunoSEQ multiplex PCR, and TCRdb's table has in-frame clones only and misses some. The data contain 970,000 or so clones, roughly 17% of them singletons. The data originate from a study of beta chain features in type 1 diabetes. The CDR3 contains 16 residues. CDR1 and CDR2 (germline): SGHRS, YFSETQ. The trim removed 0 bases at V and 9 bases at J, leaving 10 bases unmatched. Study-level findings and limits: Shorter TCRB CDR3s, moderately but significantly so, were found in Type 1 diabetes patients in all four CD4+ subsets.

Cell sorting via CD45RO/CCR7/CD25/CD127/CD95/CD27 was performed to obtain CD4+ naive, central memory, regulatory and stem cell-like memory cells. The source is a woman in her late teens or twenties in good health. V is TRBV5-1 and J is TRBJ2-1; 9 bases are shared with TRBD2. The specimen sequenced was naive CD4+ T cells from blood. CDR3 sequence (DNA): TGCGCCAGCAGCTTGGAAGGCGCTAGCGGGATTAGTGAGCAGTTCTTC. Translation gives CASSLEGASGISEQFF.